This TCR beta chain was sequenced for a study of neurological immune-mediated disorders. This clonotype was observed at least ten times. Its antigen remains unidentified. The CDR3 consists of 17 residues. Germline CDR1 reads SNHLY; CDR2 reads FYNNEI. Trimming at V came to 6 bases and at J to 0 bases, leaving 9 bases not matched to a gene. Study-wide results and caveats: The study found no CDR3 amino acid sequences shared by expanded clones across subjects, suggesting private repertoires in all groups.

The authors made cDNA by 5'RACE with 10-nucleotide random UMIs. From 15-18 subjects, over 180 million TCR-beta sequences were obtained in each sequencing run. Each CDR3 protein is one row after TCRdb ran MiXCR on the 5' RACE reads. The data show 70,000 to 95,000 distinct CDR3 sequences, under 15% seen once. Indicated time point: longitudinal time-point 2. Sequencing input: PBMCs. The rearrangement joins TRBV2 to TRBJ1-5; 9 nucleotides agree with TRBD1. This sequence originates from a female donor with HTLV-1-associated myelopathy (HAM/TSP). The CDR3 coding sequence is TGTGCCAGCAGCGAGGGACAGGGAATATTTAGCAATCAGCCCCAGCATTTT. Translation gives CASSEGQGIFSNQPQHF. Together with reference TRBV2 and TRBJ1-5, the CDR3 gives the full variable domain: EPEVTQTPSHQVTQMGQEVILRCVPISNHLYFYWYRQILGQKVEFLVSFYNNEISEKSEIFDDQFSVERPDGSNFTLKIRSTKLEDSAMYFCASSEGQGIFSNQPQHFGDGTRLSIL.